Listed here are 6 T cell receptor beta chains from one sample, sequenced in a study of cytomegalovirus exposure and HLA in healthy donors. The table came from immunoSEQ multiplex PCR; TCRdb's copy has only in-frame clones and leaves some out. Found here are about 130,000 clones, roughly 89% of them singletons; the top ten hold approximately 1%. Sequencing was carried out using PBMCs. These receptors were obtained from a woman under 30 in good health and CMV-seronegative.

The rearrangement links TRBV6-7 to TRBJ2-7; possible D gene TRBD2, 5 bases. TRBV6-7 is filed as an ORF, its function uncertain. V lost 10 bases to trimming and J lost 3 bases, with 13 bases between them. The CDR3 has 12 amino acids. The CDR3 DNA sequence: TGTGCCACCACCGGGGATTTCTACGAGCAGTACGTC. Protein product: CATTGDFYEQYV.

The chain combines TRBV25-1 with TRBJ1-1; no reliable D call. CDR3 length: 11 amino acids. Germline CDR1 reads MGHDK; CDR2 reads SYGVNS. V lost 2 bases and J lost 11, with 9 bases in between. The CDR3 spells CASSEGGGAFF. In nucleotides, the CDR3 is TGTGCCAGCAGTGAAGGCGGTGGGGCTTTCTTT.

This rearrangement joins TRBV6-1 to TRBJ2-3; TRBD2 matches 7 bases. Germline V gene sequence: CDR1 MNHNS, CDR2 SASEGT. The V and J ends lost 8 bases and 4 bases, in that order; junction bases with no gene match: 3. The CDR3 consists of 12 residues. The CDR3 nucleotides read TGTGCCAGCGGGAGGGTAGCAGATACGCAGTATTTT. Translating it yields CASGRVADTQYF.

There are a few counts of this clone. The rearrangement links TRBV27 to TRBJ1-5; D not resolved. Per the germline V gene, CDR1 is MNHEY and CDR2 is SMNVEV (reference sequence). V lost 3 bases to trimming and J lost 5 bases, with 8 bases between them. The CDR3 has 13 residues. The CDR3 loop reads CASSFRVDQPQHF. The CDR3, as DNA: TGTGCCAGCAGTTTCCGGGTAGATCAGCCCCAGCATTTT.

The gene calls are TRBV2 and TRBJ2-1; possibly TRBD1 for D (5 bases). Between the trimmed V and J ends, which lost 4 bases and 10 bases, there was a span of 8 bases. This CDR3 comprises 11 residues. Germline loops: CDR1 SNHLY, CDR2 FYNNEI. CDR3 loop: CASSAGWEQFF. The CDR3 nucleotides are TGTGCCAGCAGTGCAGGGTGGGAGCAGTTCTTC.

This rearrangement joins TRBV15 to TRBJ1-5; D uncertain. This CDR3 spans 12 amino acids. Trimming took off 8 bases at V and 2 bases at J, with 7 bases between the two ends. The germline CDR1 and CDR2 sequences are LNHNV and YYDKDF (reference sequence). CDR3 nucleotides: TGTGCCACCCAAACGGGCAATCAGCCCCAGCATTTT. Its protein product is CATQTGNQPQHF. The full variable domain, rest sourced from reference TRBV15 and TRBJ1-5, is DAMVIQNPRYQVTQFGKPVTLSCSQTLNHNVMYWYQQKSSQAPKLLFHYYDKDFNNEADTPDNFQSRRPNTSFCFLDIRSPGLGDTAMYLCATQTGNQPQHFGDGTRLSIL.